This entry concerns a single T cell receptor (beta chain). Its antigen is unknown. These data belong to a study of regulatory T cells in long-lasting Graves disease. Background on the study: Persistence in Graves' disease required over 5 years of antithyroid drugs plus positive TSH receptor antibodies.

V gave up 8 bases and J gave up 2 bases; unmatched junction bases: 5. Germline-derived CDR1 and CDR2 are MNHNS and SASEGT. The CDR3 length is 13 residues. General study results and limits: Sample size was small, which may have lowered accuracy.

Time point described: persistent/refractory GD, antithyroid drugs over 5 years with positive TRAb. TCR sequences were obtained from RNA taken from PBMCs. Peripheral blood, nine milliliters of it, was drawn into EDTA tubes. Construction of the TCR beta libraries employed iRepertoire HTBI primers in conjunction with Arm-PCR of CDR3 regions. TCRdb reanalysed the multiplex PCR reads using MiXCR and keeps one entry per CDR3 protein. The sample carries approximately 400,000 distinct CDR3 sequences, around a quarter recorded once. This clonotype was sampled from a female donor with Graves disease. The V gene is TRBV6-1, the J gene TRBJ1-2; 7 bases match TRBD1. The material was peripheral blood mononuclear cells (PBMCs), obtained when the disease was refractory, from a patient treated with antithyroid drugs. CDR3 nucleotides: TGTGCCAGCGGGACGGGACAGAACTATGGCTACACCTTC. Residues: CASGTGQNYGYTF.